The sequence of this TCR beta chain was determined in a study of cytomegalovirus exposure and HLA in healthy donors. Study findings and constraints: Later genetic work tied a missense DCLRE1C variant to beta-chain V and J trimming. The study listed approximately 160 cytomegalovirus-associated TCR beta chains. Upon later analysis, TCR association rates were observed to vary by HLA locus, being highest for DRB1 and lowest for HLA-C.

Healthy people donating bone marrow made up the donors. Primers: 60 Vbeta forward and 13 Jbeta reverse. Profiled with immunoSEQ multiplex PCR; TCRdb holds only in-frame clones, not every one. The sample contains 150,000 to 200,000 clones, about 81% of which appear only once. About this clone: No antigen is known for it.

Germline V gene sequence: CDR1 SGHRS, CDR2 YFSETQ. This CDR3 contains 15 residues. V shed 0 bases and J 8 bases; nucleotides not matched to a gene: 3. The sequenced sample consisted of PBMCs. V is TRBV5-1 and J is TRBJ1-6; 9 nucleotides agree with TRBD1. The TCR originated in a woman between 50 and 59 years old in good health and CMV-seropositive. The CDR3 reads CASSLDDRGYSPLHF. CDR3 DNA sequence: TGCGCCAGCAGCTTGGATGACAGGGGGTATTCACCCCTCCACTTT.